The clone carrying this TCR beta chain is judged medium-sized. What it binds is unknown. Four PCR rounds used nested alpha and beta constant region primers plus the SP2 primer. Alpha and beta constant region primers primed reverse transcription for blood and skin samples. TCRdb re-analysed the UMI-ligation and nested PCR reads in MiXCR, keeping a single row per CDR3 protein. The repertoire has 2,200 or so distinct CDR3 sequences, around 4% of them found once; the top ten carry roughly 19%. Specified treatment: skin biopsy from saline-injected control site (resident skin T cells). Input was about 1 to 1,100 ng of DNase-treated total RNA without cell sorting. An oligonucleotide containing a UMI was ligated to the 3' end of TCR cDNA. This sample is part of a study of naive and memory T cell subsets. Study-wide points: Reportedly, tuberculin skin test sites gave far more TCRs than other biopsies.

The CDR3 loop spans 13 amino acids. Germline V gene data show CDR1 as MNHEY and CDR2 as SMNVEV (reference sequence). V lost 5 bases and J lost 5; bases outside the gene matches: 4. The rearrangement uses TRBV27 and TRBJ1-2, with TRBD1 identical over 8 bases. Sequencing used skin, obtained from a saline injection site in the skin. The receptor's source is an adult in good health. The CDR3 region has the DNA TGTGCCAGCAGTCTGGACAGGGTTTATGGCTACACCTTC. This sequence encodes CASSLDRVYGYTF.